This T cell receptor beta chain came from a study of blood T cell repertoires in COVID-19. Turning to the study itself: The United States, Italy and Spain supplied acute and convalescent COVID-19 samples. PBMCs, B-cell-depleted T cells, or T cells were the source of the cDNA or gDNA that made up the material.

With 2 bases removed from V and 6 bases from J, the gap between germline ends came to 7 bases. This CDR3 region has 12 residues. Germline V lookup: CDR1 MNHEY, CDR2 SVGEGT. Under the authors' procedure: Cell counts per sample came from amplifying reference gene primers. The assay was immunoSEQ multiplex PCR, and TCRdb's table has in-frame clones only and misses some. Clone size and V and J calls were adopted from that table, with D and trimming inferred from the DNA. The table lists 250,000 to 300,000 clones, approximately 91% of them singletons, with around 13% in the top ten. This chain links TRBV6-2 or TRBV6-3 with TRBJ1-2, with TRBD1 as a possible D gene (5 bases). The clonotype was recovered from a woman aged 55-70 years with acute or convalescent COVID-19. Material for sequencing was peripheral blood. Here the CDR3 reads CASSYTGHGYTF. The CDR3 DNA reads TGTGCCAGCAGTTACACAGGTCATGGCTACACCTTC.